This T cell receptor (beta chain) was sequenced during a study of blood T cell repertoires in COVID-19. In the study overall: The samples span acute and convalescent COVID-19 from the United States, Italy and Spain. In each case, the material was cDNA or gDNA derived from T cells, B-cell-depleted T cells, or PBMCs.

Assignments of participants to cohorts depended upon their own reported clinical history. Original processing notes: Estimation of nucleated cell counts relied on the amplification of reference gene primers. The repertoire was sequenced with immunoSEQ multiplex PCR; TCRdb's copy has only in-frame clones and lacks some. V and J calls and clone size are those listed in that table; D and trimming were worked out from the DNA. The data show more than 250,000 clones, around 90% seen once. Germline values: CDR1 LNHDA, CDR2 SQIVND (reference sequence). This CDR3 spans 16 amino acids. Trimming cost V 2 bases and J 2 bases; bases outside gene matches: 8.

The chain couples TRBV19 to TRBJ2-7; 8 nucleotides line up with TRBD2. This clonotype was obtained from a woman between 18 and 29 years old with acute COVID-19. Specimen: PBMCs or T cells enriched from blood (not recorded which). The CDR3 coding sequence is TGTGCCAGTAGTATATTGTCAAGCGGGAGAGCCTACGAGCAGTACTTC. This encodes CASSILSSGRAYEQYF.